This TCR beta chain emerged from a study of control samples from healthy donors and cancer patients. Repertoires were generated with immunoSEQ multiplex PCR, while TCRdb's copy carries only in-frame clones and drops some. The profile shows over 100,000 clones, about 91% of them singletons. Germline CDR1 WSHSY, CDR2 SAAADI. V lost 3 bases to trimming and J lost 3 bases, with 17 bases between them. The CDR3 spans 16 residues. Sequencing input: blood. This receptor was taken from a woman in her late teens or twenties in good health. The chain combines TRBV10-2 with TRBJ1-1; a weak D match, TRBD1 (5 bases). DNA of the CDR3: TGCGCCAGCAGTGAAAACAGGCCACCCTTATACACTGAAGCTTTCTTT. It encodes CASSENRPPLYTEAFF.